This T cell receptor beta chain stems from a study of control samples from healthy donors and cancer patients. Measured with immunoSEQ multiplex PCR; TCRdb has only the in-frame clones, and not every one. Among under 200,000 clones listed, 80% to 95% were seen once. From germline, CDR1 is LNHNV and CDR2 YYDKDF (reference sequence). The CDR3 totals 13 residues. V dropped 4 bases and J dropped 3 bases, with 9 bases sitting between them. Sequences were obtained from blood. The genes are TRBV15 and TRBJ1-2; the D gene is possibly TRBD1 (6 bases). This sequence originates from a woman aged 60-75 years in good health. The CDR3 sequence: CATSTGAYYGYTF. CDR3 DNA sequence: TGTGCCACCAGCACAGGGGCTTACTATGGCTACACCTTC.